Below are 10 T cell receptor beta chains sequenced from a single sample in a study of blood T cell repertoires in COVID-19. The data were produced by immunoSEQ multiplex PCR, yet TCRdb's version contains in-frame clones alone and is incomplete. The sample lists roughly 350,000 clones; 75% to 90% were seen once. The specimen was peripheral blood. These receptors all stem from a woman between 50 and 59 years old with COVID-19, enrolled during active disease.

The sample holds one count of this clone. The chain recombines TRBV29-1 with TRBJ1-2; 8 positions agree with TRBD1. This CDR3 has 13 residues. Germline loops: CDR1 SQVTM, CDR2 ANQGSEA. The junction had 1 base not matched to a gene; V was cut back by 4 bases and J by 0 bases. The CDR3 sequence is CSVVDRANYGYTF. The CDR3 DNA follows: TGCAGCGTTGTGGACAGGGCTAACTATGGCTACACCTTC.

As DNA, the CDR3 is TGTGCCAGCAGTTTACACCCGGAGGGAGGCTATGGCTACACCTTC. Translation: CASSLHPEGGYGYTF. This chain uses TRBV6-5 with TRBJ1-2, with D hard to call. The CDR3 consists of 15 residues. The V gene's germline CDR1 is MNHEY and CDR2 SVGAGI. Trimming shortened V by 4 bases and J by 4 bases, and 16 bases separated the two germline ends.

The chain uses TRBV6-5 and TRBJ1-2; 9 bases line up with TRBD1. Germline assignment: CDR1 MNHEY and CDR2 SVGAGI. This CDR3 contains 15 residues. The V and J ends lost 5 bases and 5 bases, in that order; junction bases with no gene match: 9. The CDR3 DNA reads as TGTGCCAGCAGTCAGAGGGACAGGGTTAAGTATGGCTACACCTTC. This encodes CASSQRDRVKYGYTF.

The chain couples TRBV11-2 to TRBJ2-2, with D perhaps matching TRBD2 (6 bases). The CDR3 contains 15 residues. Germline V gene lookup returns CDR1 SGHAT and CDR2 FQNNGV. V dropped 5 bases and J dropped 4 bases, with 14 bases sitting between them. CDR3 loop: CASSHRRVRTGELFF. The CDR3 DNA reads as TGTGCCAGCAGCCACAGGAGGGTACGCACCGGGGAGCTGTTTTTT.

The chain combines TRBV7-9 with TRBJ2-1; D is perhaps TRBD2 (5 bases). This CDR3 is built from 15 residues. Per germline, CDR1 SEHNR and CDR2 FQNEAQ (reference sequence). Trimming shortened V by 4 bases and J by 0 bases, and 10 bases separated the two germline ends. The DNA for the CDR3 is TGTGCCAGCAGCTCGGGGTCCAGCTCCTACAATGAGCAGTTCTTC. Its translation: CASSSGSSSYNEQFF.

The chain couples TRBV9 to TRBJ2-6, with 13 bases aligning to TRBD2. The CDR3 loop spans 20 amino acids. The V and J ends lost 4 bases and 1 base, in that order; junction bases with no gene match: 11. The germline V gene has CDR1 SGDLS and CDR2 YYNGEE. CDR3 residues: CASSPNIRLAGGSGANVLTF. The CDR3 nucleotides read TGTGCCAGCAGCCCAAACATTAGACTAGCGGGAGGATCTGGGGCCAACGTCCTGACTTTC.

V is TRBV5-6 and J is TRBJ2-5; 13 positions match TRBD2. CDR3 length equals 15 residues. Unmatched junction bases numbered 4, after V lost 4 bases and J lost 4 bases. Germline V gene lookup returns CDR1 SGHDT and CDR2 YYEEEE. CDR3 sequence reads: CASSKLAGGRETQYF. CDR3 sequence (DNA): TGTGCCAGCAGCAAACTAGCGGGAGGGAGAGAGACCCAGTACTTC.

The rearrangement uses TRBV19 and TRBJ1-2; tentatively, D is TRBD1 (6 bases). The CDR3 spans 13 residues. Between the trimmed V and J ends, which lost 5 bases and 14 bases, there was a span of 21 bases. Germline lookup yields CDR1 LNHDA and CDR2 SQIVND (reference sequence). CDR3 in amino acids: CASSPEQGSFLTF. The DNA of the CDR3 is TGTGCCAGTAGTCCCGAACAGGGTTCCTTTTTAACCTTC. The complete variable domain, with remaining parts taken from reference TRBV19 and TRBJ1-2, reads DGGITQSPKYLFRKEGQNVTLSCEQNLNHDAMYWYRQDPGQGLRLIYYSQIVNDFQKGDIAEGYSVSREKKESFPLTVTSAQKNPTAFYLCASSPEQGSFLTFGSGTRLTVV.

V gene TRBV3-1 (or the pseudogene TRBV3-2) combines with J gene TRBJ2-5; 8 bases map to TRBD2. V lost 0 bases and J lost 1; bases outside the gene matches: 7. Germline loops: CDR1 LGHDT, CDR2 YNNKEL (reference sequence). This CDR3 has 17 residues. CDR3 amino acids: CASSQDIKAGVQETQYF. CDR3 sequence (DNA): TGTGCCAGCAGCCAAGATATTAAAGCGGGAGTCCAAGAGACCCAGTACTTC.

J is TRBJ2-3 and V is TRBV10-1; no firm D call. The CDR3 sequence is 12 residues long. In germline, CDR1 is WNHNN, CDR2 SYGVQD (reference sequence). The V gene lost 4 bases and the J gene lost 0 bases, with 2 bases spanning the gap. The CDR3 protein is CASSASTDTQYF. DNA of the CDR3: TGCGCCAGCAGTGCTAGCACAGATACGCAGTATTTT.